This TCR beta chain comes out of a study of beta chain features in type 1 diabetes. Study-wide background: Cell yields, gender and age were similar in healthy donors and patients. Across all samples, about 100 million sorted cells were examined.

The collection from each donor was one heparinised blood draw averaging about 116 mL. Markers CD45RO/CCR7/CD25/CD127/CD95/CD27 served to sort CD4+ naive, central memory, regulatory and stem cell-like memory cells. The V end lost 3 bases, the J end lost 7 bases, and 16 bases lay between the germline ends. Germline V gene sequence: CDR1 KGHSH, CDR2 LQKENI. The CDR3 has 14 amino acids. The investigators reverse transcribed all of the isolated RNA, so they sequenced expressed TCRB transcripts. Measured with immunoSEQ multiplex PCR; TCRdb has only the in-frame clones, and not every one. The table records hundreds of thousands of clones, over 13% of them present only once. Study results and caveats: Among all four CD4+ subsets, Type 1 diabetes patients had TCRB CDR3s that were moderately but significantly shorter.

This clone turned up a few times. The antigen is unknown. The clonotype comes from a young man with type 1 diabetes. The sequencing sample was made of naive CD4+ T cells from blood. The rearrangement links TRBV18 to TRBJ2-7, with D perhaps given as TRBD1 or TRBD2 (5 bases each). CDR3 loop: CASSPGQLPGEQYF. DNA for the CDR3: TGTGCCAGCTCACCGGGGCAGCTTCCGGGGGAGCAGTACTTC.